Presented here are 27 T cell receptor beta chains from one specimen sequenced in a study of T cell responses to AZD1222 COVID-19 vaccine. The table came from immunoSEQ multiplex PCR; TCRdb's copy has only in-frame clones and leaves some out. The sample consists of more than 85,000 clones, about 83% of them appearing once. The sequences come from peripheral blood, collected on day 0 of AZD1222 vaccination. The receptors stem from an adult in good health.

In this sample, this clone turned up a few times. V usage is TRBV4-2 and J usage is TRBJ2-3, with TRBD2 identical over 8 bases. Unmatched junction bases numbered 14, after V lost 3 bases and J lost 0 bases. The CDR3 loop spans 19 amino acids. CDR1 and CDR2 (germline): LGHNA, YNFKEQ. The CDR3 bases are TGTGCCAGCAGCCAGAGGCCAGCGGGGGATCCCTCTAGCACAGATACGCAGTATTTT. Translated: CASSQRPAGDPSSTDTQYF.

The genes are TRBV5-5 and TRBJ1-6; maybe TRBD1 (6 bases). V was shortened by 7 bases and J by 8 bases, with 10 bases between the two germline ends. The CDR3 consists of 12 residues. Germline lookup yields CDR1 SGHKS and CDR2 YYEKEE (reference sequence). The CDR3 DNA is TGTGCCAGCCGGGACACAGATTCACCCCTCCACTTT. Translated: CASRDTDSPLHF.

The chain combines TRBV7-8 with TRBJ2-7; the D gene is possibly TRBD1 (6 bases). Germline values: CDR1 SGHVS, CDR2 FQNEAQ. This CDR3 spans 12 amino acids. Trimming cost V 8 bases and J 6 bases, with 14 bases left between them. The CDR3 loop is CASRDTRVEQYF. In nucleotides, the CDR3 is TGTGCCAGCCGGGACACGCGCGTCGAGCAGTACTTC.

The chain has TRBV11-2 and TRBJ2-4; 10 positions agree with TRBD2. Germline V gene lookup returns CDR1 SGHAT and CDR2 FQNNGV. J gave up 6 bases and V 5 bases, and 7 bases lay outside the gene matches. The CDR3 is 15 residues long. This CDR3 reads CASSERGGRGNIQYF. The CDR3 DNA follows: TGTGCCAGCAGCGAGCGGGGGGGCCGAGGAAACATTCAGTACTTC. Variable domain in full (rest from reference TRBV11-2 and TRBJ2-4): EAGVAQSPRYKIIEKRQSVAFWCNPISGHATLYWYQQILGQGPKLLIQFQNNGVVDDSQLPKDRFSAERLKGVDSTLKIQPAKLEDSAVYLCASSERGGRGNIQYFGAGTRLSVL.

The chain uses TRBV29-1 and TRBJ1-4; 7 nucleotides line up with TRBD1. J lost 5 bases, V lost 4 bases, and 1 base had no gene match. This CDR3 has 12 residues. Germline CDR1 SQVTM, CDR2 ANQGSEA. In nucleotides, the CDR3 is TGCAGCGTTGCGGGACAGAATGAAAAACTGTTTTTT. It yields the protein CSVAGQNEKLFF.

The chain uses TRBV28 and TRBJ1-5, with D possibly being TRBD1 (5 bases). The CDR3 consists of 13 residues. The V gene lost 4 bases and the J gene lost 4 bases, with 8 bases spanning the gap. Germline lookup yields CDR1 MDHEN and CDR2 SYDVKM. The CDR3 sequence: CASSSGVNQPQHF. CDR3 DNA: TGTGCCAGCAGTTCGGGGGTAAATCAGCCCCAGCATTTT.

The rearrangement joins TRBV6-6 to TRBJ1-2; D not resolved. The ends were cut back, 4 bases at V and 8 bases at J, with 8 bases in the middle. This CDR3 spans 11 amino acids. Germline assignment: CDR1 MNHNY and CDR2 SVGAGI (reference sequence). The CDR3 loop is CASSSLSGYTF. CDR3 DNA sequence: TGTGCCAGCAGTTCTCTTTCGGGCTACACCTTC.

V and J are TRBV29-1 and TRBJ1-2; 8 positions agree with TRBD1. V was clipped by 4 bases and J by 2 bases; unmatched bases: 6. Germline V lookup: CDR1 SQVTM, CDR2 ANQGSEA. The CDR3 extends over 14 amino acids. In DNA form, the CDR3 reads TGCAGCGTTGGTGGGACAGGACTCAACTATGGCTACACCTTC. This gives the protein CSVGGTGLNYGYTF.

This clone was recorded a few times. The V gene is TRBV21-1, the J gene TRBJ2-3; TRBD1 is the table's D call, not checked against the DNA. TRBV21-1 corresponds to a pseudogene. This CDR3 is built from 17 residues. The CDR3 loop reads CASSKSMGRVLTDTQYF. The CDR3 bases are TGTGCCAGCAGCAAATCCATGGGCAGGGTTCTCACAGATACGCAGTATTTT.

V and J are TRBV28 and TRBJ1-4, with TRBD1 matching 7 bases. J gave up 5 bases and V 5 bases, and 8 bases lay outside the gene matches. This CDR3 has 15 residues. Germline V gene sequence: CDR1 MDHEN, CDR2 SYDVKM. CDR3: CASSPRQGGNEKLFF. The CDR3 DNA is TGTGCCAGCAGTCCTAGACAGGGTGGGAATGAAAAACTGTTTTTT. Based on the CDR3 plus reference TRBV28 and TRBJ1-4, the full variable domain is DVKVTQSSRYLVKRTGEKVFLECVQDMDHENMFWYRQDPGLGLRLIYFSYDVKMKEKGDIPEGYSVSREKKERFSLILESASTNQTSMYLCASSPRQGGNEKLFFGSGTQLSVL.

This rearrangement joins TRBV7-2 to TRBJ1-5, with 8 nucleotides matching TRBD1. The CDR3 consists of 17 residues. Germline CDR1 is SGHTA and CDR2 is FQGNSA. The J segment lost 1 base and the V segment lost 4 bases, leaving 9 bases of the junction unmatched. The CDR3 sequence: CASSSATGGGSNQPQHF. The CDR3 bases are TGTGCCAGCAGCTCAGCCACAGGGGGTGGGAGCAATCAGCCCCAGCATTTT. Looking up the rest from reference TRBV7-2 and TRBJ1-5 gives the full variable domain: GAGVSQSPSNKVTEKGKDVELRCDPISGHTALYWYRQSLGQGLEFLIYFQGNSAPDKSGLPSDRFSAERTGGSVSTLTIQRTQQEDSAVYLCASSSATGGGSNQPQHFGDGTRLSIL.

The V call is TRBV10-2, the J call TRBJ2-5, with 13 bases lining up with TRBD2. Germline CDR1 is WSHSY and CDR2 is SAAADI. CDR3 size: 17 residues. Germline trimming cut 6 bases from V and 4 bases from J; bases unmatched to any gene: 11. CDR3 in amino acids: CASSARTSGGRGETQYF. The CDR3 coding sequence is TGCGCCAGCAGCGCCAGGACTAGCGGGGGACGAGGAGAGACCCAGTACTTC.

The chain couples TRBV4-1 to TRBJ1-1; D might be TRBD1 (6 bases). The CDR3 extends over 17 amino acids. The V end lost 0 bases, the J end lost 4 bases, and 18 bases lay between the germline ends. Per germline, CDR1 MGHRA and CDR2 YSYEKL. In DNA, the CDR3 is TGCGCCAGCAGCCAAGAGAGGGGCCTAGGAGGGGGCACTGAAGCTTTCTTT. This codes for CASSQERGLGGGTEAFF.

This clone was detected once. The chain has TRBV27 and TRBJ1-1; D remains ambiguous. CDR1 and CDR2 from the germline V gene are MNHEY and SMNVEV (reference sequence). The CDR3 runs to 15 residues. The ends were cut back, 6 bases at V and 4 bases at J, with 18 bases in the middle. The CDR3 protein is CASSLTPGRGTEAFF. CDR3 nucleotide sequence: TGTGCCAGCAGCCTCACTCCGGGAAGAGGCACTGAAGCTTTCTTT.

The chain links TRBV11-3 to TRBJ2-3, with 7 bases aligning to TRBD1. J gave up 1 base and V 4 bases, and 8 bases lay outside the gene matches. The CDR3 sequence is 16 residues long. Germline-derived CDR1 and CDR2 are SGHNT and YENEEA. This CDR3 reads CASSSKGAPGTDTQYF. Here the CDR3 DNA reads TGTGCCAGCAGCTCCAAGGGGGCTCCGGGCACAGATACGCAGTATTTT.

V is TRBV5-1 and J is TRBJ1-1, with D unresolved. There are 13 residues in the CDR3. The ends were cut back, 7 bases at V and 4 bases at J, with 14 bases in the middle. Germline V lookup: CDR1 SGHRS, CDR2 YFSETQ. The CDR3 loop reads CASARGPITEAFF. The CDR3 DNA reads TGCGCCAGCGCTAGAGGCCCTATCACTGAAGCTTTCTTT.

The chain couples TRBV5-1 to TRBJ1-3; D call uncertain. V was cut by 8 bases and J by 2 bases, with 17 bases left in between. The CDR3 extends over 15 amino acids. The germline CDR1 and CDR2 sequences are SGHRS and YFSETQ. The DNA for the CDR3 is TGCGCCAGTACCTCCGACGGTACGACTGGAAACACCATATATTTT. It yields the protein CASTSDGTTGNTIYF. Full variable domain (outside the CDR3, taken from reference TRBV5-1 and TRBJ1-3): KAGVTQTPRYLIKTRGQQVTLSCSPISGHRSVSWYQQTPGQGLQFLFEYFSETQRNKGNFPGRFSGRQFSNSRSEMNVSTLELGDSALYLCASTSDGTTGNTIYFGEGSWLTVV.

V and J are TRBV2 and TRBJ1-4; unclear D gene. The CDR3 runs to 12 residues. V was clipped by 7 bases and J by 8 bases, with 11 bases between them. Germline CDR1 and CDR2: SNHLY and FYNNEI. This chain's CDR3 is CASMFPTEKLFF. DNA for the CDR3: TGTGCCAGCATGTTCCCCACGGAAAAACTGTTTTTT.

J is TRBJ2-6 and V is TRBV29-1, with D possibly TRBD1 on 6 matching bases. From germline, CDR1 is SQVTM and CDR2 ANQGSEA. The CDR3 covers 13 residues. Trimming shortened V by 6 bases and J by 4 bases, and 10 bases separated the two germline ends. CDR3 in DNA: TGCAGCGTAACAGGGTCGGGGGCCAACGTCCTGACTTTC. Protein sequence: CSVTGSGANVLTF. Complete variable domain (other parts from reference TRBV29-1 and TRBJ2-6): SAVISQKPSRDICQRGTSLTIQCQVDSQVTMMFWYRQQPGQSLTLIATANQGSEATYESGFVIDKFPISRPNLTFSTLTVSNMSPEDSSIYLCSVTGSGANVLTFGAGSRLTVL.

This chain links TRBV19 with TRBJ1-6; TRBD1 matches 7 bases. Germline trimming cut 7 bases from V and 7 bases from J; bases unmatched to any gene: 4. Germline V gene sequence: CDR1 LNHDA, CDR2 SQIVND (reference sequence). This CDR3 contains 13 residues. DNA of the CDR3: TGTGCCAGTAAGGGGACAGACAATTCACCCCTCCACTTT. Protein sequence: CASKGTDNSPLHF.

The chain combines TRBV6-2 or TRBV6-3 with TRBJ1-1, with no clear D. Between the trimmed V and J ends, which lost 0 bases and 0 bases, there was a span of 8 bases. Germline CDR1 is MNHEY and CDR2 is SVGEGT. This CDR3 has 15 residues. CDR3 nucleotides: TGTGCCAGCAGTTACTCGGGGTCAGTGAACACTGAAGCTTTCTTT. This gives the protein CASSYSGSVNTEAFF.

This clone has only a few counts. The chain uses TRBV6-5 and TRBJ2-5, with TRBD1 as a possible D gene (6 bases). The V end was cut by 6 bases, the J end by 2 bases, with 10 bases between. This CDR3 comprises 13 residues. Per the germline V gene, CDR1 is MNHEY and CDR2 is SVGAGI. CDR3 sequence reads: CASRQGAQETQYF. The CDR3 DNA sequence: TGTGCCAGCAGACAGGGCGCTCAAGAGACCCAGTACTTC.

The chain joins TRBV9 to TRBJ1-2; D gene uncertain. Germline lookup yields CDR1 SGDLS and CDR2 YYNGEE. The CDR3 sequence is 15 residues long. The ends were cut back, 0 bases at V and 2 bases at J, with 11 bases in the middle. The CDR3 DNA reads as TGTGCCAGCAGCGTAGGGATAGGTGACAACTATGGCTACACCTTC. It specifies CASSVGIGDNYGYTF.

The gene calls are TRBV10-1 and TRBJ2-1; D is unclear. Germline V CDR1 and CDR2: WNHNN, SYGVQD (reference sequence). Trimming stripped 5 bases from V and 3 bases from J, with 14 bases between. CDR3 length: 15 amino acids. CDR3 bases: TGCGCCAGCAGTTTAGTTGTTTCGGTCTACAATGAGCAGTTCTTC. It encodes CASSLVVSVYNEQFF.

The chain has TRBV5-1 and TRBJ1-1, with unresolved D. The CDR3 length is 15 residues. V was clipped by 1 base and J by 4 bases, with 14 bases between them. The germline V gene encodes CDR1 SGHRS and CDR2 YFSETQ. The CDR3 bases are TGCGCCAGCAGCTTGAGTATAGGGTCGAGCACTGAAGCTTTCTTT. This translates into CASSLSIGSSTEAFF.

The V and J genes are TRBV7-2 and TRBJ1-1; 9 bases are shared with TRBD1. Per germline, CDR1 SGHTA and CDR2 FQGNSA. This CDR3 is built from 15 residues. Losses at the gene ends were 5 bases for V and 6 bases for J; bases not matched to a gene: 10. CDR3 DNA sequence: TGTGCCAGCAGCCCCCGACAGGGGGGTGGCCCTGAAGCTTTCTTT. Amino acids: CASSPRQGGGPEAFF.

V and J are TRBV5-1 and TRBJ1-1; TRBD1 agrees at 10 bases. From germline, CDR1 is SGHRS and CDR2 YFSETQ. CDR3 length: 14 amino acids. V lost 5 bases, J lost 4 bases, and 5 bases stayed unmatched. The CDR3 sequence: CASSTGTGATEAFF. CDR3 nucleotide sequence: TGCGCCAGCAGTACCGGGACAGGGGCCACTGAAGCTTTCTTT.